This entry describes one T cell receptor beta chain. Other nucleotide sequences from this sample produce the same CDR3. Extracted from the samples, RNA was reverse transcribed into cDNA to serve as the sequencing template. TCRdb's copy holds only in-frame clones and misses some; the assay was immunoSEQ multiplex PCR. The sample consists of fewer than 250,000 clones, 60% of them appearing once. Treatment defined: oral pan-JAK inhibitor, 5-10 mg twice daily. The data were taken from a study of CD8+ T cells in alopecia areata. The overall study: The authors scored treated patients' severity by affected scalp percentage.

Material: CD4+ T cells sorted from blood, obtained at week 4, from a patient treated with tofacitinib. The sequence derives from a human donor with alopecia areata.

The chain's CDR3 is CAWTLGQLNTEAFF. The CDR3 nucleotides are TGTGCCTGGACCTTGGGGCAGTTGAACACTGAAGCTTTCTTT. This chain uses TRBV30 with TRBJ1-1, with a tentative D call TRBD1 (5 bases). From germline, CDR1 is GTSNPN and CDR2 SVGIG (reference sequence). Trimming stripped 4 bases from V and 0 bases from J, with 12 bases between. CDR3 length equals 14 residues.